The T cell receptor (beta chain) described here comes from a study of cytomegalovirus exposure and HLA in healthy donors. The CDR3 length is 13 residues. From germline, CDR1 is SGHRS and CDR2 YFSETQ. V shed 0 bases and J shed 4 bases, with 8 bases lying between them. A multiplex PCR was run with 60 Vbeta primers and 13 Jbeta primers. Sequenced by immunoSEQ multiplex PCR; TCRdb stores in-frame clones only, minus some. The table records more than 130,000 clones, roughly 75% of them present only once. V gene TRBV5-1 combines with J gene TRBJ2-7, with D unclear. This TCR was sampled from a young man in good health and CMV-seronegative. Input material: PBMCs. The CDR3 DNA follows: TGCGCCAGCAGCTTGGCCCAGATGTACGAGCAGTACTTC. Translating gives CASSLAQMYEQYF.